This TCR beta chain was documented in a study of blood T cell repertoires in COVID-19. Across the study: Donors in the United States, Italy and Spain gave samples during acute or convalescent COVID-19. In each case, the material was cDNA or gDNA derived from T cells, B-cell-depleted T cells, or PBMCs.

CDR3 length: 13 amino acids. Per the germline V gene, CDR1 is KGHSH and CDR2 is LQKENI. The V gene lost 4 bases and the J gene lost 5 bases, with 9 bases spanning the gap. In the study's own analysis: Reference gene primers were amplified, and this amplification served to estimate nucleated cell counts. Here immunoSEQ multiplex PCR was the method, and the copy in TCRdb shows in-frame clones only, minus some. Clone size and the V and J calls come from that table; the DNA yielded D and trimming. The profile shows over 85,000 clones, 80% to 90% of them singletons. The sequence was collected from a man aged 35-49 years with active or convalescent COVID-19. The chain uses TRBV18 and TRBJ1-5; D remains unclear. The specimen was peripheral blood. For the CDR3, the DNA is TGTGCCAGCTCACTCCACACCGATCAGCCCCAGCATTTT. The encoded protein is CASSLHTDQPQHF.